A selection of T cell receptor beta chains follows, all from one sample in a study of Tregs in tolerant kidney transplant recipients. Sequencing was performed with immunoSEQ multiplex PCR; in TCRdb, only in-frame clones are kept and a portion is missing. This table holds some 71,000 clones, around nine tenths found once. Sequencing was performed on CD4+ T cells from blood, taken before the transplant. The receptors derive from a human donor who received a combined kidney and bone marrow transplant. CDR3s include the opening cysteine and the closing phenylalanine or tryptophan. Fields, in order: clone size, J gene, D gene, V gene, CDR3 DNA, CDR3 protein. The D gene is left open where the match is weak. Some rows have no size entry. The others give once, few or many, or a class for an expanded clone.

abundance: -
j_gene: TRBJ2-7
d_gene: TRBD1
v_gene: TRBV6-5
CDR3nt: TGTGCCAGCAGTTACCGGGTGGGGCAGGGGGCGGACGAGCAGTACTTC
CDR3aa: CASSYRVGQGADEQYF

abundance: -
j_gene: TRBJ2-2
d_gene: TRBD1
v_gene: TRBV7-9
CDR3nt: TGTGCCAGCAGCTTAGTGGCAGGGGGCACCGGGGAGCTGTTTTTT
CDR3aa: CASSLVAGGTGELFF

abundance: -
j_gene: TRBJ1-1
d_gene: -
v_gene: TRBV5-1
CDR3nt: TGCGCCAGCAGGACAGGCGCCCTGAACACTGAAGCTTTCTTT
CDR3aa: CASRTGALNTEAFF

abundance: -
j_gene: TRBJ2-3
d_gene: TRBD1
v_gene: TRBV6-6
CDR3nt: TGTGCCAGCAGTAGAGACAGGGTGGAGGATACGCAGTATTTT
CDR3aa: CASSRDRVEDTQYF

abundance: -
j_gene: TRBJ2-1
d_gene: -
v_gene: TRBV10-3
CDR3nt: TGTGCCATCGCCCCCACGGGCAATGAGCAGTTCTTC
CDR3aa: CAIAPTGNEQFF

abundance: -
j_gene: TRBJ1-4
d_gene: TRBD1
v_gene: TRBV7-2
CDR3nt: TGTGCCAGCAGCTTATTAGGACAGGACAATGAAAAACTGTTTTTT
CDR3aa: CASSLLGQDNEKLFF

abundance: once
j_gene: TRBJ2-1
d_gene: TRBD1
v_gene: TRBV28
CDR3nt: TGTGCCAGCAGTTCCCCCGGGACAGACTCTGAGCAGTTCTTC
CDR3aa: CASSSPGTDSEQFF

abundance: -
j_gene: TRBJ2-7
d_gene: TRBD1
v_gene: TRBV7-3
CDR3nt: TGTGCCAGCAGCTCAGGGACAGGCGGCGAGCAGTACTTC
CDR3aa: CASSSGTGGEQYF

abundance: -
j_gene: TRBJ2-2
d_gene: TRBD1
v_gene: TRBV27
CDR3nt: TGTGCCAGCAACAGGGGTCCCAACACCGGGGAGCTGTTTTTT
CDR3aa: CASNRGPNTGELFF

abundance: -
j_gene: TRBJ2-5
d_gene: -
v_gene: TRBV7-2
CDR3nt: TGTGCCAGCAGCTTTAGCGGAATCCAAGAGACCCAGTACTTC
CDR3aa: CASSFSGIQETQYF

abundance: -
j_gene: TRBJ2-2
d_gene: -
v_gene: TRBV28
CDR3nt: TGTGCCAGCAGTCCCCAATCTATTGGTACCGGGGAGCTGTTTTTT
CDR3aa: CASSPQSIGTGELFF

abundance: -
j_gene: TRBJ1-2
d_gene: -
v_gene: TRBV7-2
CDR3nt: TGTGCCAGCAGCTTAGAATCATATGGCTACACCTTC
CDR3aa: CASSLESYGYTF

abundance: -
j_gene: TRBJ1-2
d_gene: -
v_gene: TRBV6-5
CDR3nt: TGTGCCAGCAGTTACTCGCGGGGAAACTATGGCTACACCTTC
CDR3aa: CASSYSRGNYGYTF

abundance: -
j_gene: TRBJ2-2
d_gene: -
v_gene: TRBV5-1
CDR3nt: TGCGCCAGCAGCTTGGAGGAACAGACCACCGGGGAGCTGTTTTTT
CDR3aa: CASSLEEQTTGELFF

abundance: -
j_gene: TRBJ2-1
d_gene: TRBD2
v_gene: TRBV2
CDR3nt: TGTGCCAGCAGTGAACTAGCGGGGTACAATGAGCAGTTCTTC
CDR3aa: CASSELAGYNEQFF

abundance: -
j_gene: TRBJ1-3
d_gene: -
v_gene: TRBV27
CDR3nt: TGTGCCAGCAGCACGGCAGGGTACGGAAACACCATATATTTT
CDR3aa: CASSTAGYGNTIYF

abundance: -
j_gene: TRBJ2-2
d_gene: -
v_gene: TRBV12-5
CDR3nt: TGTGCTAGTGGGCGACAGAACACCGGGGAGCTGTTTTTT
CDR3aa: CASGRQNTGELFF

abundance: -
j_gene: TRBJ2-5
d_gene: TRBD1
v_gene: TRBV7-9
CDR3nt: TGTGCCAGCAGCTGGAACAGGGGGGAGACCCAGTACTTC
CDR3aa: CASSWNRGETQYF

abundance: -
j_gene: TRBJ2-3
d_gene: -
v_gene: TRBV28
CDR3nt: TGTGCCAGCAGTTTAGCCGACAGGCCGGATACGCAGTATTTT
CDR3aa: CASSLADRPDTQYF

abundance: few
j_gene: TRBJ1-2
d_gene: -
v_gene: TRBV18
CDR3nt: TGTGCCAGCTCACCAGAGGGGCAGGGGTACGGCTACACCTTC
CDR3aa: CASSPEGQGYGYTF

abundance: -
j_gene: TRBJ2-7
d_gene: -
v_gene: TRBV27
CDR3nt: TGTGCCAGCACCCGAGGGGGTGGAATCTACGAGCAGTACTTC
CDR3aa: CASTRGGGIYEQYF

abundance: -
j_gene: TRBJ1-1
d_gene: TRBD1
v_gene: TRBV6-1
CDR3nt: TGTGCCAGCAGCAATACAGGGGGCACCACTGAAGCTTTCTTT
CDR3aa: CASSNTGGTTEAFF

abundance: -
j_gene: TRBJ2-5
d_gene: TRBD2
v_gene: TRBV5-1
CDR3nt: TGCGCCAGCAGCTTGGGACTAGCGGAATCCCAAGAGACCCAGTACTTC
CDR3aa: CASSLGLAESQETQYF

abundance: -
j_gene: TRBJ2-5
d_gene: -
v_gene: TRBV2
CDR3nt: TGTGCCAGCAGTGTCTCCAGGGCTCTAGAGACCCAGTACTTC
CDR3aa: CASSVSRALETQYF

abundance: -
j_gene: TRBJ2-7
d_gene: TRBD1
v_gene: TRBV18
CDR3nt: TGTGCCAGCTCAGCGACAGGGGACTTCGCCTACGAGCAGTACTTC
CDR3aa: CASSATGDFAYEQYF

abundance: -
j_gene: TRBJ2-3
d_gene: TRBD2
v_gene: TRBV7-2
CDR3nt: TGTGCCAGCAGCTTTGGACTAGCCGTGGATACGCAGTATTTT
CDR3aa: CASSFGLAVDTQYF

abundance: -
j_gene: TRBJ2-4
d_gene: -
v_gene: TRBV4-1
CDR3nt: TGCGCCAGCAGCCAAGACGAACGGGGAGTAGCCAAAAACATTCAGTACTTC
CDR3aa: CASSQDERGVAKNIQYF

abundance: few
j_gene: TRBJ2-7
d_gene: TRBD2
v_gene: TRBV18
CDR3nt: TGTGCCAGCTCACCGGTACTAGCGGGGACCTACGAGCAGTACTTC
CDR3aa: CASSPVLAGTYEQYF

abundance: -
j_gene: TRBJ2-4
d_gene: TRBD1
v_gene: TRBV4-2
CDR3nt: TGTGCCAGCAGCCCGACAGGGGAGAACATTCAGTACTTC
CDR3aa: CASSPTGENIQYF

abundance: -
j_gene: TRBJ2-6
d_gene: TRBD1
v_gene: TRBV7-9
CDR3nt: TGTGCCAGCAGACTGGACAGGGGTGATGGGGCCAACGTCCTGACTTTC
CDR3aa: CASRLDRGDGANVLTF

abundance: -
j_gene: TRBJ2-7
d_gene: TRBD1
v_gene: TRBV28
CDR3nt: TGTGCCAGCAGTTTGAGCATCTACGGACAGGGGGTGACCTCAGCCTACGAGCAGTACTTC
CDR3aa: CASSLSIYGQGVTSAYEQYF

abundance: -
j_gene: TRBJ2-4
d_gene: -
v_gene: TRBV5-1
CDR3nt: TGCGCCAGCAGCTTTACGGCGCGGCTAGCCAAAAACATTCAGTACTTC
CDR3aa: CASSFTARLAKNIQYF

abundance: -
j_gene: TRBJ2-7
d_gene: TRBD1
v_gene: TRBV29-1
CDR3nt: TGCAGCGTCCGGCCGATGGTGAGGGGGCTATTGCGCGAGCAGTACTTC
CDR3aa: CSVRPMVRGLLREQYF

abundance: -
j_gene: TRBJ2-6
d_gene: TRBD1
v_gene: TRBV9
CDR3nt: TGTGCCAGCAGCACGACAGGGAGCTCTGGGGCCAACGTCCTGACTTTC
CDR3aa: CASSTTGSSGANVLTF

abundance: few
j_gene: TRBJ2-1
d_gene: TRBD2
v_gene: TRBV6-5
CDR3nt: TGTGCCAGCAGTTATTCGCGGGAGTCGAGGAATGAGCAGTTCTTC
CDR3aa: CASSYSRESRNEQFF

abundance: once
j_gene: TRBJ2-1
d_gene: -
v_gene: TRBV10-2
CDR3nt: TGCGCCAGCGCCCTTTATAGCGGATCCTACAATGAGCAGTTCTTC
CDR3aa: CASALYSGSYNEQFF

abundance: -
j_gene: TRBJ1-1
d_gene: TRBD1
v_gene: TRBV29-1
CDR3nt: TGCAGCGTTGGAGGACAGGGAGGGTGGGACACTGAAGCTTTCTTT
CDR3aa: CSVGGQGGWDTEAFF

abundance: -
j_gene: TRBJ2-2
d_gene: TRBD2
v_gene: TRBV28
CDR3nt: TGTGCCAGCAGTTCCCCCGGGAGGGGAGGGAGGGGCACCGGGGAGCTGTTTTTT
CDR3aa: CASSSPGRGGRGTGELFF

abundance: -
j_gene: TRBJ2-3
d_gene: -
v_gene: TRBV7-3
CDR3nt: TGTGCCAGCAGCCCCGACTGGCTCACAGATACGCAGTATTTT
CDR3aa: CASSPDWLTDTQYF